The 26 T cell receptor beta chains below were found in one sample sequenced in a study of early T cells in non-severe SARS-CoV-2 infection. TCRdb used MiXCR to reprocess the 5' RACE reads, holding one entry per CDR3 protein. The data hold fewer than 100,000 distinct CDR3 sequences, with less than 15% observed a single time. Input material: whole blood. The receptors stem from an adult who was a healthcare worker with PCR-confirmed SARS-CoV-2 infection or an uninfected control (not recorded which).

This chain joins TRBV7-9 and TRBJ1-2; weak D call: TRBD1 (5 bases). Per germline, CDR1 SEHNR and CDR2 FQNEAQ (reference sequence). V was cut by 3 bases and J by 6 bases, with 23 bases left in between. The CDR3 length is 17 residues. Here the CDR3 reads CASSFPNQGTGAHGYTF. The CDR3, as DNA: TGTGCCAGCAGCTTCCCTAATCAGGGTACAGGTGCCCATGGCTACACCTTC.

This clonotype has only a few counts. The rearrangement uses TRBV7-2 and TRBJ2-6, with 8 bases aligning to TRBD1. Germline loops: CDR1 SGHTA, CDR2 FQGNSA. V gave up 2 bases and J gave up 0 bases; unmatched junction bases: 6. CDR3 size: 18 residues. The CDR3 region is CASSLRDRRSSGANVLTF. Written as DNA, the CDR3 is TGTGCCAGCAGCTTAAGGGACAGGCGAAGCTCTGGGGCCAACGTCCTGACTTTC.

The CDR3 protein is CASSVGETLSYNEQFF. For the CDR3, the DNA is TGTGCCAGCAGCGTAGGAGAGACTCTCTCCTACAATGAGCAGTTCTTC. The chain uses TRBV9 and TRBJ2-1; D uncertain. V was clipped by 0 bases and J by 0 bases, with 10 bases between them. The CDR3 covers 16 residues. CDR1 SGDLS and CDR2 YYNGEE come from the germline V gene.

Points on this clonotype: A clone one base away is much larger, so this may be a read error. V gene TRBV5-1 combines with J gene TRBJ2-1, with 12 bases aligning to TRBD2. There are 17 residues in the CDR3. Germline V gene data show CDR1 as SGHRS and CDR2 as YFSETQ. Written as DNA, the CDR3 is TGCGTCAGCAGCTCTAGCGGGGGGGTCCGGTCCTACAATGAGCAGTTCTTC. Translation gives CVSSSSGGVRSYNEQFF.

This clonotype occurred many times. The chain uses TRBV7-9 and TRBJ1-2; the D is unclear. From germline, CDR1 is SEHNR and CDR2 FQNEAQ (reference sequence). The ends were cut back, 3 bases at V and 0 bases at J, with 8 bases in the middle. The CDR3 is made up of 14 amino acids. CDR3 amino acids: CASSFSRTNYGYTF. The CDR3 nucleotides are TGTGCCAGCAGCTTTTCTAGGACTAACTATGGCTACACCTTC.

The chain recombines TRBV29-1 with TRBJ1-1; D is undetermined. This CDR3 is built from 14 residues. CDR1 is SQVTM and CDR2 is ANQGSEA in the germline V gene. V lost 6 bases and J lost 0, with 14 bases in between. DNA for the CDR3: TGCAGCGTACGCAAGAATATAATGAACACTGAAGCTTTCTTT. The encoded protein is CSVRKNIMNTEAFF.

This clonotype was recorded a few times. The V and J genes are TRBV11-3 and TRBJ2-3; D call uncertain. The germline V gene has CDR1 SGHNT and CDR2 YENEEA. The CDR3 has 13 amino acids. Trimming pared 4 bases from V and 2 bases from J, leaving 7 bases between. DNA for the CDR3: TGTGCCAGCAGCTCCAGATTCACAGATACGCAGTATTTT. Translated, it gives CASSSRFTDTQYF.

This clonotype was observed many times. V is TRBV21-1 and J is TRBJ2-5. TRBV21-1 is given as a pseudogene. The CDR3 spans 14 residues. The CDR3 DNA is TGTGCCAGCACCAACCTACAGCTACAAGAGACCCAGTACTTC. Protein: CASTNLQLQETQYF.

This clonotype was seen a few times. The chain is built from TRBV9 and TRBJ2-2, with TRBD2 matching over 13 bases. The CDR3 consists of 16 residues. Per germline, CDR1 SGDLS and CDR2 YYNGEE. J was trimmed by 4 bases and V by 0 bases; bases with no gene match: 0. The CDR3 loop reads CASSVGTSGSTGELFF. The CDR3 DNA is TGTGCCAGCAGCGTAGGGACTAGCGGGAGCACCGGGGAGCTGTTTTTT.

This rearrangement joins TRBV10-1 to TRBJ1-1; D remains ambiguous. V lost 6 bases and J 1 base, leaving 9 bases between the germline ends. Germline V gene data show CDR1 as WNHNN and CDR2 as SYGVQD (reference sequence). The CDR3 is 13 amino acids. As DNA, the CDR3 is TGCGCCAGCAGAGCCGGGAGGAACACTGAAGCTTTCTTT. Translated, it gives CASRAGRNTEAFF.

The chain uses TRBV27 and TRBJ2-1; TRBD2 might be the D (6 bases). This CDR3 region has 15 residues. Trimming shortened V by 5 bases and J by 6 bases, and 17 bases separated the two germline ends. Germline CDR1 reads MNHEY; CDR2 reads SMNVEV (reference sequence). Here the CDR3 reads CASSKGLSPFNEQFF. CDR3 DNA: TGTGCCAGCAGTAAGGGACTTTCTCCATTCAATGAGCAGTTCTTC.

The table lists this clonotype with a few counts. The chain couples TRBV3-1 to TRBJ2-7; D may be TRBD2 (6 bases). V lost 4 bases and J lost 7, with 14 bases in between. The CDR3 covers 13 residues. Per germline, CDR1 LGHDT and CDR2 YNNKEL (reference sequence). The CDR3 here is CASSLSPRGEQYF. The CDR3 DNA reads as TGTGCCAGCAGCCTATCCCCCCGGGGGGAGCAGTACTTC.

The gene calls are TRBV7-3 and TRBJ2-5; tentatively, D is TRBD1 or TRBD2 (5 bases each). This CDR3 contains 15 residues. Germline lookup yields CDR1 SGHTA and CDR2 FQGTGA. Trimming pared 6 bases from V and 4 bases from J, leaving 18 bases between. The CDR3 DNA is TGTGCCAGCAGTTTAGGGGACGCCGGAAGAGAGACCCAGTACTTC. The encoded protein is CASSLGDAGRETQYF. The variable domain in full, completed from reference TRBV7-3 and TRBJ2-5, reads GAGVSQTPSNKVTEKGKYVELRCDPISGHTALYWYRQSLGQGPEFLIYFQGTGAADDSGLPNDRFFAVRPEGSVSTLKIQRTERGDSAVYLCASSLGDAGRETQYFGPGTRLLVL.

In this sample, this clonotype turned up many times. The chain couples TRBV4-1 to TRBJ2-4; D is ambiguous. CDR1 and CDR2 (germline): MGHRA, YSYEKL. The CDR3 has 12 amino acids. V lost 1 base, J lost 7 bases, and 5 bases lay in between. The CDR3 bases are TGCGCCAGCAGCCAAGTTCCCAACATTCAGTACTTC. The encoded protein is CASSQVPNIQYF.

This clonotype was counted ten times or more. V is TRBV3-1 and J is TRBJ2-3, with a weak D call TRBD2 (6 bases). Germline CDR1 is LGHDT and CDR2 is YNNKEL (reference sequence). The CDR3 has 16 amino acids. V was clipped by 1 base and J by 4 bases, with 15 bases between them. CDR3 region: CASSQAGTQNPDTQYF. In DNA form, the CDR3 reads TGTGCCAGCAGCCAAGCAGGGACTCAGAACCCAGATACGCAGTATTTT.

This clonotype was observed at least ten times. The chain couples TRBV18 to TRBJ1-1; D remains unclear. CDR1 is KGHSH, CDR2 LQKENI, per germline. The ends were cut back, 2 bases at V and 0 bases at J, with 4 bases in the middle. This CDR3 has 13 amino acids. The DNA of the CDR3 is TGTGCCAGCTCACCAGATCTGAACACTGAAGCTTTCTTT. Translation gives CASSPDLNTEAFF.

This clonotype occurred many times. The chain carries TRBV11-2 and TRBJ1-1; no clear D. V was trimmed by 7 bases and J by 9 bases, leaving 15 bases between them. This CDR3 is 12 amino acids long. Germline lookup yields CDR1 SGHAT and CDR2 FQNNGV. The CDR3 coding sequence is TGTGCCAGCACTGATTATAGATCACAAGCTTTCTTT. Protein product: CASTDYRSQAFF.

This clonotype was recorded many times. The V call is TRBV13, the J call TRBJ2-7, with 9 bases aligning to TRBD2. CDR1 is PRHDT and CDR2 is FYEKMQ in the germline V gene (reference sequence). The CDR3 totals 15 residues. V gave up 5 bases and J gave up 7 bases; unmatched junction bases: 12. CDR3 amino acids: CASSPPGGGAREQYF. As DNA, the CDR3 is TGTGCCAGCAGCCCTCCGGGCGGGGGGGCCAGGGAGCAGTACTTC.

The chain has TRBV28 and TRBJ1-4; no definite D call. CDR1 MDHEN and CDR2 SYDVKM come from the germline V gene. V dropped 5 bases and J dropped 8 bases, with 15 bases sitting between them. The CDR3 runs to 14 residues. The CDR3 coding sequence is TGTGCCAGCAGTCCCTTCGGGGTGGGAGAAAAACTGTTTTTT. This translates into CASSPFGVGEKLFF.

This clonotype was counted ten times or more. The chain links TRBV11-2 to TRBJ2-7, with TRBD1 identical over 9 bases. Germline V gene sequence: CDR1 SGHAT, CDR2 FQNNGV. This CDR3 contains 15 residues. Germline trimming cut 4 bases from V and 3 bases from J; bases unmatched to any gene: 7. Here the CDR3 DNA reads TGTGCCAGCAGCTGGATTCCGGGACAGGGCTACGAGCAGTACTTC. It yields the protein CASSWIPGQGYEQYF.

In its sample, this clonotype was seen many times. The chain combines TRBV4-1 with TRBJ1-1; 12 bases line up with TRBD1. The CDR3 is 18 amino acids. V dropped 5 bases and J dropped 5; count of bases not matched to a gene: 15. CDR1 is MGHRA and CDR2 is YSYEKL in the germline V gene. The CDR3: CASSEGQGAIGLRTEAFF. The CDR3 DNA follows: TGCGCCAGCAGCGAGGGACAGGGGGCGATAGGGTTGAGAACTGAAGCTTTCTTT.

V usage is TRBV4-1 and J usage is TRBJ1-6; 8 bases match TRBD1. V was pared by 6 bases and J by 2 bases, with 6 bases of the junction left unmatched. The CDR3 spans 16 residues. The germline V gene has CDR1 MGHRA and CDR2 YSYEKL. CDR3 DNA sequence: TGCGCCAGCAGAGCGCAGGGGGCGACCTATAATTCACCCCTCCACTTT. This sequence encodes CASRAQGATYNSPLHF.

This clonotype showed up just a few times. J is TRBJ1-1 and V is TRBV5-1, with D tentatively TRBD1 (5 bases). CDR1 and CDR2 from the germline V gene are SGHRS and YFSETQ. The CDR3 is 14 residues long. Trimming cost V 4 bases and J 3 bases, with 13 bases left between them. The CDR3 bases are TGCGCCAGCAGCCGGACCGGGGACGACACTGAAGCTTTCTTT. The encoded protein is CASSRTGDDTEAFF.

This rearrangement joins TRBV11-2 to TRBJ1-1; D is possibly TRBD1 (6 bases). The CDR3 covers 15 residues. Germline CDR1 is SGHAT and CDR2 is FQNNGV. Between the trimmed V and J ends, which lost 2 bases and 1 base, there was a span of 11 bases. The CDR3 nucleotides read TGTGCCAGCAGCTTATACGGGGGCGAGAACACTGAAGCTTTCTTT. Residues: CASSLYGGENTEAFF.

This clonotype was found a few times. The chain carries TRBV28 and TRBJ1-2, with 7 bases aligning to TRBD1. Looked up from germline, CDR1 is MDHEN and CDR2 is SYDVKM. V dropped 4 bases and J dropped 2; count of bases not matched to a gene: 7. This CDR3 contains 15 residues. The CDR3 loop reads CASSSSGTENYGYTF. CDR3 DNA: TGTGCCAGCAGTTCCTCCGGGACAGAGAACTATGGCTACACCTTC.

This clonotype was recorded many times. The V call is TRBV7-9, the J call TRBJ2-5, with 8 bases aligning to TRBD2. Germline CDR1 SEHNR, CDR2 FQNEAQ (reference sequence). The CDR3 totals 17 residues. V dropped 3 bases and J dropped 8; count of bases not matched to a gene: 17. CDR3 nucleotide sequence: TGTGCCAGCAGCTTCGGAAGACTAGCGTTGCCCTATGGCACCCAGTACTTC. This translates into CASSFGRLALPYGTQYF.